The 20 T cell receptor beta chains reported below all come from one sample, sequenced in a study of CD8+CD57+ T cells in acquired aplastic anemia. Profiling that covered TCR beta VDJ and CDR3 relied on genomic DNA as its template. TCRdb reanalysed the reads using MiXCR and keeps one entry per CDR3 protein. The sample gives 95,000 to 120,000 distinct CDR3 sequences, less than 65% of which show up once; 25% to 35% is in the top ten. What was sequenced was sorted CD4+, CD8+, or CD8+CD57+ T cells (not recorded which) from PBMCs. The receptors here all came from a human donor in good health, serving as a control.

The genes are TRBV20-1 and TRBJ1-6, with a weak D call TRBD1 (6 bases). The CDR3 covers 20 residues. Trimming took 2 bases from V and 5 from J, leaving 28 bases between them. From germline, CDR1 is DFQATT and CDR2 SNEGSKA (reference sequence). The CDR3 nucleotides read TGCAGTGCTAGACCGGGACACCCGGTACCCACATACCCTAATAATTCACCCCTCCACTTT. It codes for CSARPGHPVPTYPNNSPLHF.

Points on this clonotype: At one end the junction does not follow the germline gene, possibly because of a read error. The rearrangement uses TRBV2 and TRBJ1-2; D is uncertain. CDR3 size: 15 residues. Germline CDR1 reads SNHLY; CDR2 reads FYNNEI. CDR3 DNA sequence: TGTGTCAGCAGTGACTACCCCGGAGCCCAAGATGGCTACACCTTC. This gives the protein CVSSDYPGAQDGYTF.

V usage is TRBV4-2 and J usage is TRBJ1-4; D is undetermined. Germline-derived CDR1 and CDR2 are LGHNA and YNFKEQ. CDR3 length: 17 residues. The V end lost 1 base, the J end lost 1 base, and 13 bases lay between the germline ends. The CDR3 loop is CASSQVGTGVTNEKLFF. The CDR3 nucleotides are TGTGCCAGCAGCCAAGTGGGAACTGGGGTAACTAATGAAAAACTGTTTTTT.

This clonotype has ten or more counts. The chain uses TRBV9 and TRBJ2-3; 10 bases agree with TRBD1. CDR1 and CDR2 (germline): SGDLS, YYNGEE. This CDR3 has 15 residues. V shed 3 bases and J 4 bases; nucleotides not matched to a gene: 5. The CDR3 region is CASSGWTGGSDTQYF. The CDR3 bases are TGTGCCAGCAGCGGGTGGACAGGGGGATCAGATACGCAGTATTTT.

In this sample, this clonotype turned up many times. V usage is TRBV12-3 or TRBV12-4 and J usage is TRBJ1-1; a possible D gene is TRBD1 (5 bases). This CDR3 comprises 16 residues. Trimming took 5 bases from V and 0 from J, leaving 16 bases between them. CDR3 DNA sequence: TGTGCCAGCAGTCCCGGGGGGGGAATCGTGAACACTGAAGCTTTCTTT. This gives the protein CASSPGGGIVNTEAFF.

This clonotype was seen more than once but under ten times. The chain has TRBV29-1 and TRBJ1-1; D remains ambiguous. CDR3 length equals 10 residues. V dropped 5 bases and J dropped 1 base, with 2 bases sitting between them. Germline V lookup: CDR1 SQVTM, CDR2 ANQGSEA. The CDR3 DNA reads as TGCAGCGTTCAGAACACTGAAGCTTTCTTT. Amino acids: CSVQNTEAFF.

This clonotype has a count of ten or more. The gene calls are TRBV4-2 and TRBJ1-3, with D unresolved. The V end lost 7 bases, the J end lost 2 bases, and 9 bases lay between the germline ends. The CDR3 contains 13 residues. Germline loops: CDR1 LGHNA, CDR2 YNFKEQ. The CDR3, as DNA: TGTGCCAGCACCCCGGGGACTGGAAACACCATATATTTT. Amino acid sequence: CASTPGTGNTIYF.

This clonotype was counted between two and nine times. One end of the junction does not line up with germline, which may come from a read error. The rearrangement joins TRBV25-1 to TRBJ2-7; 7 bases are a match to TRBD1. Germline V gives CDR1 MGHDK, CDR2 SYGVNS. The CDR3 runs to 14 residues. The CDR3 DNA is TGTGCCAGCAGCTTAGGGGGCTATACCTACGCGCAGTACTTC. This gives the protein CASSLGGYTYAQYF.

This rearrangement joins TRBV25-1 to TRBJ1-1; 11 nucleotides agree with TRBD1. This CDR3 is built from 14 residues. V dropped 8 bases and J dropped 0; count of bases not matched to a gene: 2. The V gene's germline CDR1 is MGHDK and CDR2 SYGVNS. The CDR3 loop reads CASGTGGVNTEAFF. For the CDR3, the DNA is TGTGCCAGCGGGACAGGGGGGGTGAACACTGAAGCTTTCTTT.

CDR3 coding DNA: TGCAGCGTTCTTCTAGGAATGACAGGGCGGTTGAACACTGAAGCTTTCTTT. It specifies CSVLLGMTGRLNTEAFF. V gene TRBV29-1 combines with J gene TRBJ1-1; 7 bases match TRBD1. The V segment lost 5 bases and the J segment 0 bases; nucleotides outside the gene matches: 15. CDR3 length: 17 amino acids. Germline V CDR1 and CDR2: SQVTM, ANQGSEA.

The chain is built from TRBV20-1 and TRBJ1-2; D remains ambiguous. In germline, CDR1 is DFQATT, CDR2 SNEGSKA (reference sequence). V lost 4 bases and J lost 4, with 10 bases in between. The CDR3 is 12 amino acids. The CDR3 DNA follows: TGCAGTGCTAAGTTAGAGGTCTATGGCTACACCTTC. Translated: CSAKLEVYGYTF.

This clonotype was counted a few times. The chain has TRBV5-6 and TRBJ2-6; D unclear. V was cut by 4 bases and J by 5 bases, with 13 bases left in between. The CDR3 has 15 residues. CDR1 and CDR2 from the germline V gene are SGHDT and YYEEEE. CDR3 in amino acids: CASSLATRRANVLTF. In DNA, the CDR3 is TGTGCCAGCAGCCTGGCGACACGACGGGCCAACGTCCTGACTTTC.

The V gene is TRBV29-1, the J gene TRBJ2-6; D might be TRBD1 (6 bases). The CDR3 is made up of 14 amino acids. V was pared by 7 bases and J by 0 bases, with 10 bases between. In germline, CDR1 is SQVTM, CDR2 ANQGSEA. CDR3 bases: TGCAGCGCACAGGGCAGCTCTGGGGCCAACGTCCTGACTTTC. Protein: CSAQGSSGANVLTF.

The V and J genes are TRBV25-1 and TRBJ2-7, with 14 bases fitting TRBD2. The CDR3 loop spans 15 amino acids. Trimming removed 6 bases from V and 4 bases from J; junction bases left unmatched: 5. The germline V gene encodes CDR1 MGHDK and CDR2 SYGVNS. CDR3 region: CASSRGTSGGYEQYF. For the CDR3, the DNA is TGTGCCAGCAGCCGTGGGACTAGCGGGGGTTACGAGCAGTACTTC.

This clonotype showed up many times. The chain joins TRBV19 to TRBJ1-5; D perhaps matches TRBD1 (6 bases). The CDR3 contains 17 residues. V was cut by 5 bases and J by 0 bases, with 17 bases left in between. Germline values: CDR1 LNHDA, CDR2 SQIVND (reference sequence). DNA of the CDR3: TGTGCCAGTAGTTCCGGGACAAGTCTTTATAGCAATCAGCCCCAGCATTTT. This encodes CASSSGTSLYSNQPQHF.

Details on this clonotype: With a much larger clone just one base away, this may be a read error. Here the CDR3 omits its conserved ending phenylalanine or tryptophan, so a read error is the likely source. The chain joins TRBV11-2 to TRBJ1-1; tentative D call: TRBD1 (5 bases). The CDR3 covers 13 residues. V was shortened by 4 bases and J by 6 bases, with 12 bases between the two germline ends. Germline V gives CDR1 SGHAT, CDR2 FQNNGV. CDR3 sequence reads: CASSSLQEPEAFS. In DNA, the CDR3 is TGTGCCAGCAGCTCCTTACAGGAACCTGAAGCTTTCTCT.

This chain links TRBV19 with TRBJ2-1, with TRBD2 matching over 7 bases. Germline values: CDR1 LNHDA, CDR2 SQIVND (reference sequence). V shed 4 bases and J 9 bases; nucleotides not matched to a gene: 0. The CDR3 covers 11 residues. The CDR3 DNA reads TGTGCCAGTAGTAGACTAGCTGAGCAGTTCTTC. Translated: CASSRLAEQFF.

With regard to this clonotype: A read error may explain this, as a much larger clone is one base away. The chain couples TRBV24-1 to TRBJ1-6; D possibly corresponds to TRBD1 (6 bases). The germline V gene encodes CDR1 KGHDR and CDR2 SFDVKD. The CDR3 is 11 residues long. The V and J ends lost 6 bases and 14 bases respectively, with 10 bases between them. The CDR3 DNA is TGTGCCACCAGTTCCACAGGGTCCCTCCACTTT. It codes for CATSSTGSLHF.

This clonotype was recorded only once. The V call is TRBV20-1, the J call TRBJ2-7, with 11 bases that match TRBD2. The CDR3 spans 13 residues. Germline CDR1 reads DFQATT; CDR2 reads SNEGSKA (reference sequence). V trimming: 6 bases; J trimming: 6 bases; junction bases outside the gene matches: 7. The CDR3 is CSARTSGPSEQYF. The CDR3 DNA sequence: TGCAGTGCCAGGACTAGCGGGCCCTCCGAGCAGTACTTC.

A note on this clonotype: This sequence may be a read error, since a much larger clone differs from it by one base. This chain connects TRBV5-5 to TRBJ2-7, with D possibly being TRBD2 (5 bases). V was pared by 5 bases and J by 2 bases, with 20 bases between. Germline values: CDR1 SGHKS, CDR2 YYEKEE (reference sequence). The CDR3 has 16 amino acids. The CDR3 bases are TGTGCCAGCAGTTACTCGGGTCAGAGTAGCGCCTACGAGCAGTACTTC. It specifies CASSYSGQSSAYEQYF.